This T cell receptor (beta chain) is from a study of T cell repertoires in cytomegalovirus infection. The study, taken as a whole, reports: CMV carriers having the relevant HLA were flagged by cumulative public TCR beta family frequency.

The CDR3 is 8 residues long, ends included. Looked up from germline, CDR1 is SGHVS and CDR2 is FQNEAQ. TCRdb reprocessed the reads with MiXCR, giving one entry per CDR3 protein. The sample lists 250,000 to 300,000 distinct CDR3 sequences; less than 9.5% were seen once. As concerns this clonotype: Its matching antigen is unknown. Since no conserved phenylalanine or tryptophan closes the CDR3, a read error is the likely cause. The DNA is left out, because the CDR3 cannot be placed on it with certainty; the CDR3 is given as TCRdb lists it.

This receptor was taken from a human donor in good health (CMV status not recorded). Some clones in this sample may be carry-over from other donors' samples. The V call is TRBV7-8, the J call TRBJ2-1. The source material was PBMCs. CDR3 in amino acids: CASSLGRG.